Below, 9 T cell receptor beta chains from the same sample are listed, as sequenced in a study of response to subunit inactivated influenza vaccine. Each CDR3 protein gets one entry after TCRdb re-called the RT-PCR reads with MiXCR. This sample has 650,000 or so distinct CDR3 sequences, with less than 15% found just once. Source: PBMCs from blood, taken approximately 15 days before vaccination. The receptors stem from a man aged 50 to 60 who received an inactivated influenza vaccine.

The chain has TRBV5-1 and TRBJ1-1; no clear D gene. Germline values: CDR1 SGHRS, CDR2 YFSETQ. The CDR3 totals 14 residues. V was pared by 2 bases and J by 1 base, with 9 bases between. The CDR3 reads CASSFLATNTEAFF. The DNA of the CDR3 is TGCGCCAGCAGCTTTTTAGCAACGAACACTGAAGCTTTCTTT.

The chain couples TRBV12-3 or TRBV12-4 to TRBJ1-5, with D uncertain. The CDR3 is 15 amino acids. V gave up 3 bases and J gave up 4 bases, with 13 bases separating them. CDR3 in amino acids: CASSFASGWNQPQHF. The CDR3 coding sequence is TGTGCCAGCAGTTTCGCGTCGGGCTGGAATCAGCCCCAGCATTTT.

This clonotype came up a few times. The genes are TRBV5-4 and TRBJ2-3, with D uncertain. The V and J ends lost 2 bases and 0 bases respectively, with 7 bases between them. The CDR3 spans 14 residues. CDR1 and CDR2 (germline): SGHNT, YYREEE (reference sequence). In DNA form, the CDR3 reads TGTGCCAGCAGCTTAGCGAAGAGCACAGATACGCAGTATTTT. Its translation is CASSLAKSTDTQYF.

This clonotype was seen a handful of times. The V gene is TRBV7-9, the J gene TRBJ1-1, with D perhaps TRBD1 (5 bases). Trimming stripped 1 base from V and 5 bases from J, with 14 bases between. The germline CDR1 and CDR2 sequences are SEHNR and FQNEAQ (reference sequence). The CDR3 has 15 amino acids. CDR3 in amino acids: CASSLELGGRTEAFF. In nucleotides, the CDR3 is TGTGCCAGCAGCTTAGAGCTCGGGGGACGGACTGAAGCTTTCTTT.

This clonotype has more than one count but fewer than ten. This chain joins TRBV7-9 and TRBJ2-1; D is perhaps TRBD1 (5 bases). This CDR3 spans 12 amino acids. In germline, CDR1 is SEHNR, CDR2 FQNEAQ (reference sequence). The V and J ends lost 5 bases and 9 bases respectively, with 11 bases between them. The CDR3: CASSTTVPEQFF. In DNA form, the CDR3 reads TGTGCCAGCAGCACGACAGTCCCTGAGCAGTTCTTC.

Only a few counts were recorded for this clonotype. The chain employs TRBV4-2 and TRBJ2-1; unclear D gene. The CDR3 consists of 13 residues. Germline lookup yields CDR1 LGHNA and CDR2 YNFKEQ. Trimming removed 0 bases from V and 15 bases from J, with 15 bases in between. CDR3 DNA: TGTGCCAGCAGCCAAGATAGGTGGCGCCAGCGGTTCTTC. Protein: CASSQDRWRQRFF.

The rearrangement uses TRBV6-1 and TRBJ1-1, with D unclear. The ends were cut back, 4 bases at V and 7 bases at J, with 7 bases in the middle. The CDR3 loop spans 11 amino acids. CDR1 and CDR2 (germline): MNHNS, SASEGT. The CDR3 nucleotides read TGTGCCAGCAGTGTTCTCAGTGAAGCTTTCTTT. Its protein is CASSVLSEAFF.

This clonotype was recorded at least ten times. The chain links TRBV10-3 to TRBJ2-3; 8 bases line up with TRBD2. The CDR3 loop spans 14 amino acids. Germline loops: CDR1 ENHRY, CDR2 SYGVKD. The V and J ends lost 9 bases and 1 base, in that order; junction bases with no gene match: 6. The CDR3 here is CAMSQAGGTDTQYF. As DNA, the CDR3 is TGTGCCATGTCACAAGCGGGGGGCACAGATACGCAGTATTTT.

This clonotype showed up many times. V usage is TRBV30 and J usage is TRBJ1-2, with 8 bases lining up with TRBD1. The CDR3 is 13 residues long. The germline V gene encodes CDR1 GTSNPN and CDR2 SVGIG (reference sequence). The V segment lost 7 bases and the J segment 1 base; nucleotides outside the gene matches: 5. The CDR3 DNA reads TGTGCCTTAGACAGGGGTTTTAACTATGGCTACACCTTC. Encoded protein: CALDRGFNYGYTF.